The 31 T cell receptor beta chains in this list originate from one sample, sequenced in a study of identical twins. TCRdb redid the calling of the 5' RACE reads with MiXCR, one entry per CDR3 protein. The sample has 1.5 million to 2 million distinct CDR3 sequences, around 33% seen once. The sample consisted of cord blood. All receptors come from a newborn girl in good health.

The chain links TRBV5-6 to TRBJ2-1; D possibly corresponds to TRBD2 (6 bases). Trimming cost V 4 bases and J 12 bases, with 17 bases left between them. This CDR3 contains 13 residues. Germline V gene data show CDR1 as SGHDT and CDR2 as YYEEEE. CDR3: CASSPGVFLGQFF. CDR3 in DNA: TGTGCCAGCAGCCCGGGGGTGTTTTTGGGGCAGTTCTTC.

This clonotype has only a few counts. This chain links TRBV7-8 with TRBJ2-5, with D perhaps matching TRBD2 (7 bases). The germline gives CDR1 SGHVS, CDR2 FQNEAQ. This CDR3 region has 15 residues. V dropped 1 base and J dropped 3 bases, with 12 bases sitting between them. DNA of the CDR3: TGTGCCAGCAGCTTAGTTAGGGGGGGCAAAGAGACCCAGTACTTC. It yields the protein CASSLVRGGKETQYF.

V usage is TRBV7-2 and J usage is TRBJ2-1; 9 nucleotides match TRBD2. The CDR3 spans 16 residues. V lost 6 bases to trimming and J lost 2 bases; unmatched junction nucleotides: 8. The germline CDR1 and CDR2 sequences are SGHTA and FQGNSA. CDR3 loop: CASRSPLAGPYNEQFF. In nucleotides, the CDR3 is TGTGCCAGCAGGTCTCCCCTAGCGGGGCCCTACAATGAGCAGTTCTTC.

V gene TRBV6-6 combines with J gene TRBJ2-4, with 7 positions matching TRBD1. CDR1 MNHNY and CDR2 SVGAGI come from the germline V gene (reference sequence). The V gene end was trimmed by 11 bases and the J gene end by 4 bases; junction bases not matched to a gene: 11. The CDR3 covers 14 residues. The CDR3 loop reads CACTSTGAKNIQYF. The CDR3 bases are TGTGCCTGCACTAGTACAGGGGCTAAAAACATTCAGTACTTC.

This clonotype was counted a few times. This chain uses TRBV20-1 with TRBJ1-6; D perhaps matches TRBD1 (5 bases). Per the germline V gene, CDR1 is DFQATT and CDR2 is SNEGSKA (reference sequence). Trimming pared 3 bases from V and 5 bases from J, leaving 8 bases between. This CDR3 comprises 13 residues. CDR3 protein: CSARGVDNSPLHF. DNA for the CDR3: TGCAGTGCTAGGGGGGTGGATAATTCACCCCTCCACTTT.

There are a few counts of this clonotype. J is TRBJ2-3 and V is TRBV27; TRBD2 matches at 9 bases. After removal of 8 bases from V and 2 bases from J, the junction contained 11 bases not matched to a gene. CDR1 is MNHEY, CDR2 SMNVEV, per germline (reference sequence). The CDR3 spans 16 residues. The CDR3 loop is CASSSGRGGSTDTQYF. The CDR3 coding sequence is TGTGCCAGCTCCTCGGGGCGGGGGGGTTCCACAGATACGCAGTATTTT.

Of note for this clonotype: Just one base apart from a much larger clone, this may be a read error. The rearrangement links TRBV29-1 to TRBJ2-7, with D unclear. The CDR3 is 12 residues long. Looked up from germline, CDR1 is SQVTM and CDR2 is ANQGSEA. The CDR3 DNA is TGCGGCGTTGAAGGTAACCTAAGCGAGCAGTACTTC. It yields the protein CGVEGNLSEQYF.

The chain's CDR3 is CASSLPPIVKEGGSADTQYF. CDR3 nucleotides: TGTGCCAGCAGTTTACCACCTATTGTTAAAGAGGGAGGAAGCGCAGATACGCAGTATTTT. J is TRBJ2-3 and V is TRBV28; D may be TRBD2 (6 bases). The CDR3 has 20 amino acids. Germline values: CDR1 MDHEN, CDR2 SYDVKM. V was clipped by 2 bases and J by 4 bases, with 28 bases between them.

This clonotype appeared a few times. The chain joins TRBV27 to TRBJ2-7; D is perhaps TRBD1 (6 bases). The germline V and J ends were trimmed by 2 bases and 6 bases, with 11 bases remaining between them. Looked up from germline, CDR1 is MNHEY and CDR2 is SMNVEV (reference sequence). CDR3 length: 13 amino acids. The CDR3 loop is CASSLNKGVEQYF. Written as DNA, the CDR3 is TGTGCCAGCAGTTTAAATAAGGGGGTCGAGCAGTACTTC.

The V and J genes are TRBV5-1 and TRBJ2-7, with 8 bases aligning to TRBD2. Germline V gene lookup returns CDR1 SGHRS and CDR2 YFSETQ. The V gene end was trimmed by 4 bases and the J gene end by 2 bases; junction bases not matched to a gene: 5. The CDR3 spans 14 residues. CDR3 sequence reads: CASSPAGAPYEQYF. The CDR3 DNA reads as TGCGCCAGCAGCCCAGCGGGGGCCCCCTACGAGCAGTACTTC.

Here the CDR3 DNA reads TGTGCCACCAGTGATTTTGGGGGACGGGATAACTATGGCTACACCTTC. It codes for CATSDFGGRDNYGYTF. The chain recombines TRBV24-1 with TRBJ1-2, with a tentative D call TRBD1 (5 bases). Trimming took 1 base from V and 1 from J, leaving 12 bases between them. There are 16 residues in the CDR3. Per germline, CDR1 KGHDR and CDR2 SFDVKD.

The rearrangement links TRBV7-2 to TRBJ2-3; tentative D call: TRBD2 (7 bases). The germline gives CDR1 SGHTA, CDR2 FQGNSA. CDR3 length: 15 amino acids. The V end lost 0 bases, the J end lost 6 bases, and 13 bases lay between the germline ends. CDR3 coding DNA: TGTGCCAGCAGCTTAGCCTGGACTAGGGGGGATACGCAGTATTTT. Translated: CASSLAWTRGDTQYF.

The chain carries TRBV21-1 and TRBJ2-3; the table's D gene call, TRBD1, was not cross checked with the DNA. TRBV21-1 is deemed a pseudogene. This CDR3 is 15 amino acids long. The CDR3 DNA is TGTGCCAGCAGCAAAGCGGGACAGGGCACAGATACGCAGTATTTT. Protein product: CASSKAGQGTDTQYF.

This chain uses TRBV5-6 with TRBJ1-2; 9 nucleotides align to TRBD1. The CDR3 contains 18 residues. Trimming cost V 1 base and J 4 bases; bases outside gene matches: 14. Germline CDR1 and CDR2: SGHDT and YYEEEE. This CDR3 is CASSLWGIGTGSPYGYTF. The CDR3, as DNA: TGTGCCAGCAGCTTGTGGGGAATAGGGACAGGGAGTCCCTATGGCTACACCTTC.

In this sample, this clonotype turned up a few times. J is TRBJ1-2 and V is TRBV5-6; no clear D. From germline, CDR1 is SGHDT and CDR2 YYEEEE. With 2 bases removed from V and 3 bases from J, the gap between germline ends came to 17 bases. The CDR3 loop spans 16 amino acids. The CDR3 loop reads CASSFIPSNRDYGYTF. The CDR3 nucleotides are TGTGCCAGCAGCTTTATTCCCAGTAACCGAGACTATGGCTACACCTTC.

This clonotype was seen only a few times. The rearrangement uses TRBV6-6 and TRBJ2-7; D may be TRBD1 or TRBD2 (5 bases each). The J call may be in error: the DNA end matches TRBJ2-5 better. The CDR3 consists of 15 residues. Germline CDR1 is MNHNY and CDR2 is SVGAGI (reference sequence). The CDR3 region is CASSGAGAAEETQYF. The DNA of the CDR3 is TGTGCCAGCAGTGGAGCCGGGGCAGCAGAAGAGACCCAGTACTTC.

The chain combines TRBV12-3 or TRBV12-4 with TRBJ2-3; possible D gene TRBD1, 6 bases. There are 17 residues in the CDR3. V was trimmed by 0 bases and J by 1 base, leaving 14 bases between them. The CDR3 spells CASSLARRGGRTDTQYF. The CDR3 nucleotides read TGTGCCAGCAGTTTAGCGCGCAGGGGCGGACGCACAGATACGCAGTATTTT.

This rearrangement joins TRBV6-1 to TRBJ2-1; 7 nucleotides line up with TRBD1. Germline-derived CDR1 and CDR2 are MNHNS and SASEGT. V dropped 2 bases and J dropped 10; count of bases not matched to a gene: 5. This CDR3 comprises 13 residues. CDR3 sequence reads: CASSEQGVGEQFF. The DNA for the CDR3 is TGTGCCAGCAGTGAACAGGGGGTTGGAGAGCAGTTCTTC.

This clonotype occurred a few times. The V and J genes are TRBV11-2 and TRBJ2-3; D gene ambiguous. Trimming left V 0 bases short and J 0 bases short, with 13 bases between. CDR1 is SGHAT and CDR2 is FQNNGV in the germline V gene. This CDR3 has 17 residues. The CDR3 loop reads CASSLEPRLHSTDTQYF. The CDR3 coding sequence is TGTGCCAGCAGCTTAGAGCCGCGACTTCATAGCACAGATACGCAGTATTTT.

The chain combines TRBV12-3 or TRBV12-4 with TRBJ2-2, with a possible D match to TRBD1 (6 bases). The CDR3 loop spans 16 amino acids. Trimming left V 2 bases short and J 6 bases short, with 16 bases between. The CDR3, as DNA: TGTGCCAGCAGTTTACTGGGGGCTATGGGTCCCGGGGAGCTGTTTTTT. Amino acids: CASSLLGAMGPGELFF.

This chain uses TRBV2 with TRBJ2-7, with no clear D. V was trimmed by 7 bases and J by 6 bases, leaving 13 bases between them. Germline V lookup: CDR1 SNHLY, CDR2 FYNNEI. The CDR3 consists of 12 residues. The CDR3 DNA sequence: TGTGCCAGCACTAGGGTGATTCTCGAGCAGTACTTC. It specifies CASTRVILEQYF.

This clonotype came up many times. The V call is TRBV25-1, the J call TRBJ2-5; D is unresolved. Per the germline V gene, CDR1 is MGHDK and CDR2 is SYGVNS. The length of the CDR3 is 11 residues. V was pared by 4 bases and J by 5 bases, with 5 bases between. The CDR3 region has the DNA TGTGCCAGCAGTGGGTTCGAGACCCAGTACTTC. Its translation is CASSGFETQYF.

This clonotype was counted a few times. The rearrangement links TRBV20-1 to TRBJ1-2; 8 positions agree with TRBD1. The germline gives CDR1 DFQATT, CDR2 SNEGSKA (reference sequence). The CDR3 length is 14 residues. V lost 4 bases to trimming and J lost 4 bases; unmatched junction nucleotides: 8. CDR3 amino acids: CSANRQGRGYGYTF. The CDR3 nucleotides are TGCAGTGCTAACAGACAGGGGAGGGGCTATGGCTACACCTTC.

The rearrangement joins TRBV6-5 to TRBJ2-7; possible D gene TRBD2, 6 bases. V gave up 6 bases and J gave up 3 bases, with 15 bases separating them. The CDR3 covers 14 residues. Germline-derived CDR1 and CDR2 are MNHEY and SVGAGI. In nucleotides, the CDR3 is TGTGCCAGCAGCATGGCCTTTAGCGGCTACGAGCAGTACTTC. Protein: CASSMAFSGYEQYF.

The chain has TRBV6-6 and TRBJ2-7, with 13 bases identical to TRBD2. CDR3 length: 17 amino acids. The J segment lost 2 bases and the V segment lost 6 bases, leaving 10 bases of the junction unmatched. Germline lookup yields CDR1 MNHNY and CDR2 SVGAGI (reference sequence). The CDR3 reads CASRAGLAGVNAYEQYF. CDR3 sequence (DNA): TGTGCCAGCAGAGCAGGACTAGCGGGAGTGAATGCCTACGAGCAGTACTTC.

In its sample, this clonotype was seen a few times. The gene calls are TRBV20-1 and TRBJ2-2, with D perhaps TRBD2 (5 bases). There are 16 residues in the CDR3. Germline loops: CDR1 DFQATT, CDR2 SNEGSKA (reference sequence). V lost 6 bases and J lost 0, with 17 bases in between. DNA of the CDR3: TGCAGTGCCCCAAACGCTGCGACTACGAACACCGGGGAGCTGTTTTTT. This encodes CSAPNAATTNTGELFF.

This clonotype has only a few counts. CDR3 sequence (DNA): TGTGCCAGCAGCGAGGGGGGGACCGGGGAGCTGTTTTTT. Translating gives CASSEGGTGELFF. The chain links TRBV9 to TRBJ2-2; weak D call: TRBD2 (7 bases). The CDR3 consists of 13 residues. Trimming stripped 3 bases from V and 5 bases from J, with 8 bases between. CDR1 SGDLS and CDR2 YYNGEE come from the germline V gene.

This clonotype was seen a few times. The rearrangement uses TRBV9 and TRBJ2-3, with D perhaps TRBD1 (6 bases). The CDR3 is made up of 15 amino acids. Germline CDR1 reads SGDLS; CDR2 reads YYNGEE. Trimming removed 0 bases at V and 5 bases at J, with 13 bases between. In DNA, the CDR3 is TGTGCCAGCAGCGTAGCTATGAAGGGGGAAGATACGCAGTATTTT. Protein product: CASSVAMKGEDTQYF.

This clonotype occurred a few times. The CDR3 loop is CASSQDLASVTWNEQFF. For the CDR3, the DNA is TGTGCCAGCAGCCAAGATCTCGCTAGCGTGACCTGGAATGAGCAGTTCTTC. This chain uses TRBV3-1 with TRBJ2-1; tentative D call: TRBD2 (6 bases). This CDR3 is 17 amino acids long. The V end lost 0 bases, the J end lost 7 bases, and 19 bases lay between the germline ends. CDR1 is LGHDT, CDR2 YNNKEL, per germline (reference sequence).

This sequence joins TRBV5-1 and TRBJ2-7, with TRBD2 matching over 11 bases. There are 16 residues in the CDR3. CDR1 SGHRS and CDR2 YFSETQ come from the germline V gene. V was pared by 4 bases and J by 4 bases, with 10 bases of the junction left unmatched. The DNA of the CDR3 is TGCGCCAGCAGCGACAGAATCACTAGCGGGAGATACGAGCAGTACTTC. It specifies CASSDRITSGRYEQYF.

V gene TRBV28 combines with J gene TRBJ2-7, with D tentatively TRBD1 or TRBD2 (5 bases each). This CDR3 is 15 amino acids long. V lost 5 bases and J lost 5, with 19 bases in between. Germline CDR1 is MDHEN and CDR2 is SYDVKM. Here the CDR3 reads CASSPQGLGDHEQYF. The CDR3 DNA is TGTGCCAGCAGTCCCCAGGGTTTAGGGGACCACGAGCAGTACTTC.